These T cell receptor beta chains were read from a single sample in a study of control samples from healthy donors and cancer patients. TCRdb's table, derived via immunoSEQ multiplex PCR, lists solely in-frame clones and lacks some. The repertoire has approximately 100,000 clones, about 89% of them found once; the top ten carry approximately 18%. Input material: blood. These TCRs come from a woman aged 45-65 years in good health. CDR3s include the opening cysteine and the closing phenylalanine or tryptophan. Each record gives: clone size, D gene, J gene, V gene, CDR3 protein, CDR3 DNA. A D gene is named only where the DNA matches it firmly. Size values are once, few and many counts, or a class for expanded clones, and some rows have none.

abundance: -; d_gene: TRBD2; j_gene: TRBJ2-1; v_gene: TRBV5-1; CDR3aa: CASSPSSGRVNEQFF; CDR3nt: TGCGCCAGCAGCCCCTCTAGCGGAAGGGTGAATGAGCAGTTCTTC
abundance: -; d_gene: TRBD2; j_gene: TRBJ2-2; v_gene: TRBV24-1; CDR3aa: CATSDHTFTSGRNTGELFF; CDR3nt: TGTGCCACCAGTGACCACACCTTTACTAGCGGGAGAAACACCGGGGAGCTGTTTTTT
abundance: -; d_gene: -; j_gene: TRBJ1-2; v_gene: TRBV4-1; CDR3aa: CASSQSGNYGYTF; CDR3nt: TGCGCCAGCAGCCAATCAGGAAACTATGGCTACACCTTC
abundance: -; d_gene: TRBD1; j_gene: TRBJ1-5; v_gene: TRBV20-1; CDR3aa: CSASRGQGTVQPQHF; CDR3nt: TGCAGTGCTAGTCGGGGACAGGGAACCGTACAGCCCCAGCATTTT
abundance: once; d_gene: -; j_gene: TRBJ1-1; v_gene: TRBV7-5; CDR3aa: CARSLVGLRVEAFF; CDR3nt: TGTGCCAGAAGCTTAGTCGGGCTTAGGGTAGAAGCTTTCTTT
abundance: -; d_gene: -; j_gene: TRBJ2-3; v_gene: TRBV7-2; CDR3aa: CAAGSRAATDTQYF; CDR3nt: TGTGCCGCGGGCTCGAGAGCGGCCACAGATACGCAGTATTTT
abundance: -; d_gene: TRBD1; j_gene: TRBJ1-6; v_gene: TRBV7-3; CDR3aa: CASSSTGGGGSPLHF; CDR3nt: TGTGCCAGCAGCTCTACAGGGGGTGGGGGGTCACCCCTCCACTTT
abundance: -; d_gene: -; j_gene: TRBJ1-5; v_gene: TRBV2; CDR3aa: CASKSGFNQPQHF; CDR3nt: TGTGCCAGCAAGTCAGGATTCAATCAGCCCCAGCATTTT
abundance: few; d_gene: -; j_gene: TRBJ1-6; v_gene: TRBV7-9; CDR3aa: CASSPTTLALHF; CDR3nt: TGTGCCAGCAGCCCAACCACGTTGGCCCTCCACTTT
abundance: -; d_gene: TRBD1; j_gene: TRBJ2-2; v_gene: TRBV19; CDR3aa: CASRAGTANTGELFF; CDR3nt: TGTGCCAGTAGAGCCGGGACAGCGAACACCGGGGAGCTGTTTTTT
abundance: -; d_gene: TRBD1; j_gene: TRBJ1-4; v_gene: TRBV2; CDR3aa: CASRPGQGGEKLFF; CDR3nt: TGTGCCAGCAGGCCGGGACAGGGTGGGGAAAAACTGTTTTTT
abundance: -; d_gene: -; j_gene: TRBJ1-1; v_gene: TRBV18; CDR3aa: CASSRDTLNTEAFF; CDR3nt: TGTGCCAGCTCACGGGACACCTTGAACACTGAAGCTTTCTTT
abundance: -; d_gene: -; j_gene: TRBJ1-6; v_gene: TRBV27; CDR3aa: CASSPPGLGNSPLHF; CDR3nt: TGTGCCAGCAGTCCTCCGGGCCTCGGTAATTCACCCCTCCACTTT
abundance: -; d_gene: -; j_gene: TRBJ1-2; v_gene: TRBV7-2; CDR3aa: CASSLAFRGGGYTF; CDR3nt: TGTGCCAGCAGCTTAGCGTTCAGGGGTGGGGGCTACACCTTC
abundance: once; d_gene: TRBD2; j_gene: TRBJ2-3; v_gene: TRBV6-5; CDR3aa: CASSYGSSGGQDTQYF; CDR3nt: TGTGCCAGCAGTTACGGGTCTAGCGGGGGTCAAGATACGCAGTATTTT
abundance: -; d_gene: TRBD1; j_gene: TRBJ2-5; v_gene: TRBV6-5; CDR3aa: CASSMTGLYQETQYF; CDR3nt: TGTGCCAGCAGTATGACAGGGCTGTACCAAGAGACCCAGTACTTC
abundance: -; d_gene: -; j_gene: TRBJ1-5; v_gene: TRBV19; CDR3aa: CASSIGGTASNQPQHF; CDR3nt: TGTGCCAGTAGTATAGGAGGTACGGCAAGCAATCAGCCCCAGCATTTT
abundance: -; d_gene: TRBD1; j_gene: TRBJ1-3; v_gene: TRBV25-1; CDR3aa: CASSEGTGGRNTIYF; CDR3nt: TGTGCCAGCAGTGAAGGGACAGGGGGCCGAAACACCATATATTTT
abundance: once; d_gene: -; j_gene: TRBJ2-1; v_gene: TRBV27; CDR3aa: CASSLRGNNEQFF; CDR3nt: TGTGCCAGCAGTTTACGGGGGAACAATGAGCAGTTCTTC
abundance: -; d_gene: -; j_gene: TRBJ1-3; v_gene: TRBV4-1; CDR3aa: CASSQGIPSGNTIYF; CDR3nt: TGCGCCAGCAGCCAAGGGATCCCCTCTGGAAACACCATATATTTT
abundance: -; d_gene: -; j_gene: TRBJ1-1; v_gene: TRBV9; CDR3aa: CASSPTVGPLNTEAFF; CDR3nt: TGTGCCAGCAGCCCAACCGTTGGGCCCTTGAACACTGAAGCTTTCTTT
abundance: -; d_gene: TRBD1; j_gene: TRBJ2-1; v_gene: TRBV7-2; CDR3aa: CASSPDRVSYNEQFF; CDR3nt: TGTGCCAGCAGCCCCGACAGGGTTTCCTACAATGAGCAGTTCTTC
abundance: -; d_gene: -; j_gene: TRBJ1-4; v_gene: TRBV27; CDR3aa: CASSPRPTNEKLFF; CDR3nt: TGTGCCAGCAGTCCCCGCCCAACTAATGAAAAACTGTTTTTT
abundance: -; d_gene: -; j_gene: TRBJ1-2; v_gene: TRBV19; CDR3aa: CASSKGQPYGYTF; CDR3nt: TGTGCCAGTAGTAAAGGCCAGCCGTATGGCTACACCTTC
abundance: -; d_gene: -; j_gene: TRBJ1-2; v_gene: TRBV29-1; CDR3aa: CSVVEPYGYTF; CDR3nt: TGCAGCGTTGTAGAGCCCTATGGCTACACCTTC
abundance: -; d_gene: -; j_gene: TRBJ1-5; v_gene: TRBV7-9; CDR3aa: CASSLAPLSYDRVNQPQHF; CDR3nt: TGTGCCAGCAGCTTAGCGCCGCTTTCTTATGACAGAGTTAATCAGCCCCAGCATTTT
abundance: -; d_gene: -; j_gene: TRBJ1-2; v_gene: TRBV7-2; CDR3aa: CASSLGLGRGSEGYTF; CDR3nt: TGTGCCAGCAGCTTAGGACTTGGAAGGGGTTCGGAAGGCTACACCTTC
abundance: -; d_gene: -; j_gene: TRBJ2-3; v_gene: TRBV27; CDR3aa: CASDGGLGTDTQYF; CDR3nt: TGTGCGTCAGATGGGGGGCTTGGCACAGATACGCAGTATTTT
abundance: -; d_gene: -; j_gene: TRBJ2-1; v_gene: TRBV5-6; CDR3aa: CASSPPGLSYNEQFF; CDR3nt: TGTGCCAGCAGCCCGCCGGGACTCTCCTACAATGAGCAGTTCTTC
abundance: -; d_gene: -; j_gene: TRBJ2-5; v_gene: TRBV6-5; CDR3aa: CASSRRGGSEETQYF; CDR3nt: TGTGCCAGCAGTCGAAGGGGGGGCTCTGAAGAGACCCAGTACTTC
abundance: -; d_gene: -; j_gene: TRBJ2-3; v_gene: TRBV27; CDR3aa: CASSSPLDYTQGDTQYF; CDR3nt: TGTGCCAGCAGTTCCCCCCTCGACTACACCCAGGGGGATACGCAGTATTTT
abundance: -; d_gene: -; j_gene: TRBJ2-2; v_gene: TRBV9; CDR3aa: CASTPDTGELFF; CDR3nt: TGTGCCAGCACACCTGACACCGGGGAGCTGTTTTTT
abundance: -; d_gene: TRBD1; j_gene: TRBJ1-3; v_gene: TRBV7-2; CDR3aa: CASSFMTGISGNTIYF; CDR3nt: TGTGCCAGCAGCTTTATGACAGGGATCTCTGGAAACACCATATATTTT
abundance: -; d_gene: TRBD2; j_gene: TRBJ2-1; v_gene: TRBV19; CDR3aa: CASRIAGGPYNEQFF; CDR3nt: TGTGCCAGTAGAATAGCGGGAGGGCCTTACAATGAGCAGTTCTTC
abundance: -; d_gene: -; j_gene: TRBJ1-1; v_gene: TRBV5-1; CDR3aa: CASSSPGGSAEAFF; CDR3nt: TGCGCCAGCAGCTCCCCCGGGGGGTCGGCTGAAGCTTTCTTT
abundance: few; d_gene: -; j_gene: TRBJ2-7; v_gene: TRBV7-9; CDR3aa: CASSPGPSYEQYF; CDR3nt: TGTGCCAGCAGCCCGGGACCCTCCTACGAGCAGTACTTC
abundance: -; d_gene: -; j_gene: TRBJ2-2; v_gene: TRBV25-1; CDR3aa: CASSDPGSPPRGELFF; CDR3nt: TGTGCCAGCAGTGACCCCGGCTCACCCCCAAGGGGGGAGCTGTTTTTT
abundance: -; d_gene: -; j_gene: TRBJ2-5; v_gene: TRBV6-2/TRBV6-3; CDR3aa: CASSYAARRVTQYF; CDR3nt: TGTGCCAGCAGTTACGCCGCACGCCGGGTGACCCAGTACTTC
abundance: -; d_gene: -; j_gene: TRBJ1-4; v_gene: TRBV4-1; CDR3aa: CASSLPGHLTVATNEKLFF; CDR3nt: TGCGCCAGCAGCCTCCCGGGACACCTCACAGTTGCAACTAATGAAAAACTGTTTTTT
abundance: -; d_gene: -; j_gene: TRBJ1-1; v_gene: TRBV7-8; CDR3aa: CASSLGRASDTEAFF; CDR3nt: TGTGCCAGCAGCTTAGGCAGGGCATCCGACACTGAAGCTTTCTTT
abundance: -; d_gene: TRBD1; j_gene: TRBJ2-1; v_gene: TRBV29-1; CDR3aa: CSAPTGGEQFF; CDR3nt: TGCAGCGCCCCTACAGGGGGGGAGCAGTTCTTC
abundance: -; d_gene: TRBD1; j_gene: TRBJ1-2; v_gene: TRBV3-1/TRBV3-2; CDR3aa: CASSQGTGLNYGYTF; CDR3nt: TGTGCCAGCAGCCAAGGGACAGGGCTTAACTATGGCTACACCTTC
abundance: -; d_gene: -; j_gene: TRBJ1-6; v_gene: TRBV9; CDR3aa: CASSVVYSGAPLHF; CDR3nt: TGTGCCAGCAGCGTAGTATATTCCGGGGCACCCCTCCACTTT
abundance: -; d_gene: -; j_gene: TRBJ2-2; v_gene: TRBV7-9; CDR3aa: CASSAQFANTGELFF; CDR3nt: TGTGCCAGCAGTGCACAGTTCGCGAACACCGGGGAGCTGTTTTTT
abundance: once; d_gene: -; j_gene: TRBJ1-4; v_gene: TRBV3-1/TRBV3-2; CDR3aa: CASSPPIPRARLPVSEKLFF; CDR3nt: TGTGCCAGCAGCCCCCCCATCCCCAGGGCTCGATTACCAGTAAGTGAAAAACTGTTTTTT
abundance: once; d_gene: -; j_gene: TRBJ1-2; v_gene: TRBV29-1; CDR3aa: CSVEKNRNYGYTF; CDR3nt: TGCAGCGTTGAAAAGAACAGGAACTATGGCTACACCTTC
abundance: -; d_gene: TRBD1; j_gene: TRBJ1-4; v_gene: TRBV6-2/TRBV6-3; CDR3aa: CASSYPLRGREEKLFF; CDR3nt: TGTGCCAGCAGTTACCCCCTAAGGGGGCGCGAGGAAAAACTGTTTTTT
abundance: -; d_gene: TRBD1; j_gene: TRBJ2-5; v_gene: TRBV6-1; CDR3aa: CASSEGTGSVFRETQYF; CDR3nt: TGTGCCAGCAGTGAGGGGACAGGGTCGGTGTTTCGAGAGACCCAGTACTTC
abundance: -; d_gene: -; j_gene: TRBJ1-1; v_gene: TRBV6-5; CDR3aa: CASTTTGMGTEAFF; CDR3nt: TGTGCCAGCACCACCACAGGGATGGGGACTGAAGCTTTCTTT
abundance: -; d_gene: TRBD1; j_gene: TRBJ1-6; v_gene: TRBV14; CDR3aa: CASSQVGGPGQGLRTGSPLHF; CDR3nt: TGTGCCAGCAGCCAGGTCGGTGGGCCGGGACAGGGGCTACGCACAGGCTCACCCCTCCACTTT
abundance: -; d_gene: -; j_gene: TRBJ2-1; v_gene: TRBV15; CDR3aa: CATSPSGRANEQFF; CDR3nt: TGTGCCACCAGCCCCTCCGGGCGCGCGAATGAGCAGTTCTTC
abundance: few; d_gene: TRBD1; j_gene: TRBJ2-7; v_gene: TRBV7-9; CDR3aa: CASRSGQGASDEQYF; CDR3nt: TGTGCCAGCAGAAGCGGACAGGGGGCAAGCGACGAGCAGTACTTC
abundance: few; d_gene: TRBD2; j_gene: TRBJ2-3; v_gene: TRBV6-2/TRBV6-3; CDR3aa: CASSYSDTVWAGVGDTQYF; CDR3nt: TGTGCCAGCAGTTACTCGGATACCGTCTGGGCGGGAGTCGGAGATACGCAGTATTTT
abundance: -; d_gene: -; j_gene: TRBJ1-2; v_gene: TRBV6-2/TRBV6-3; CDR3aa: CASSSGGSVYGYTF; CDR3nt: TGTGCCAGCAGTTCTGGGGGATCAGTCTATGGCTACACCTTC
abundance: -; d_gene: -; j_gene: TRBJ1-1; v_gene: TRBV5-1; CDR3aa: CASSFEPSGINTEAFF; CDR3nt: TGCGCCAGCAGCTTTGAGCCTTCGGGGATCAACACTGAAGCTTTCTTT
abundance: -; d_gene: -; j_gene: TRBJ2-2; v_gene: TRBV29-1; CDR3aa: CSVDREAGELFF; CDR3nt: TGCAGCGTTGACAGGGAGGCCGGGGAGCTGTTTTTT
abundance: -; d_gene: TRBD1; j_gene: TRBJ2-5; v_gene: TRBV9; CDR3aa: CASTTGTGEYGTQYF; CDR3nt: TGTGCCAGCACCACGGGGACAGGGGAATACGGGACCCAGTACTTC